These 15 T cell receptor beta chains were all obtained from the same sample, sequenced in a study of OX40 agonist ivuxolimab in advanced cancers. Library generation was performed with the immunoSEQ multiplex PCR assay. Entries here come from immuneACCESS through TCRdb and include only in-frame sequences with V and J called. Some clones fail to appear in such tables; in the studies checked, an unresolved V gene covers under half of the shortfall, and the cause of the remainder is unknown. This sample gives around 80,000 clones in total; roughly 85% of them show up just once. The ten largest account for around 0.5% of the sample. Sample: CD4+ or CD8+ T cells sorted from blood, taken in a trial of the OX40 agonist ivuxolimab. These TCRs come from an adult with an advanced solid tumor such as melanoma, head and neck, liver or kidney cancer.

CDR3 bases: TGTGCCAGCAGCGGCAGACCGGGACAGGGGGACATTCAGTACTTC. Translation gives CASSGRPGQGDIQYF. The rearrangement links TRBV7-2 to TRBJ2-4; TRBD1 agrees at 11 bases. V trimming: 5 bases; J trimming: 8 bases; junction bases outside the gene matches: 8. There are 15 residues in the CDR3. In germline, CDR1 is SGHTA, CDR2 FQGNSA.

The chain recombines TRBV15 with TRBJ1-1, with 8 bases fitting TRBD1. Losses at the gene ends were 5 bases for V and 8 bases for J; bases not matched to a gene: 7. The length of the CDR3 is 13 residues. Germline V gene sequence: CDR1 LNHNV, CDR2 YYDKDF (reference sequence). The CDR3 protein is CATSSGQGAEAFF. The CDR3 DNA reads as TGTGCCACCAGCTCCGGACAGGGAGCAGAAGCTTTCTTT.

As for this clone: In the same sample, other DNA sequences code for this CDR3. CDR3 region: CASSQVGGIEQFF. CDR3 DNA sequence: TGCGCCAGCAGCCAAGTAGGCGGGATAGAGCAGTTCTTC. The chain has TRBV4-1 and TRBJ2-1, with D perhaps TRBD2 (6 bases). This CDR3 region has 13 residues. Trimming removed 1 base at V and 10 bases at J, with 11 bases between. CDR1 MGHRA and CDR2 YSYEKL come from the germline V gene.

This chain connects TRBV7-2 to TRBJ1-4; TRBD1 matches 7 bases. CDR1 is SGHTA, CDR2 FQGNSA, per germline. The J segment lost 5 bases and the V segment lost 5 bases, leaving 5 bases of the junction unmatched. This CDR3 has 14 amino acids. In DNA, the CDR3 is TGTGCCAGCAGCCGGGGGACAGTGAATGAAAAACTGTTTTTT. Residues: CASSRGTVNEKLFF.

V is TRBV4-3 and J is TRBJ1-2, with D unresolved. Germline V gene sequence: CDR1 LGHNA, CDR2 YSLEER. V was clipped by 1 base and J by 0 bases, with 6 bases between them. The CDR3 is 14 amino acids. The CDR3 region is CASSQVSSNYGYTF. CDR3 DNA sequence: TGCGCCAGCAGCCAAGTTTCATCTAACTATGGCTACACCTTC.

This clone was detected once. This chain uses TRBV20-1 with TRBJ2-5, with D perhaps TRBD1 or TRBD2 (6 bases each). The DNA end is more similar to TRBJ2-7, so the J call may be wrong. Germline values: CDR1 DFQATT, CDR2 SNEGSKA (reference sequence). The CDR3 spans 9 residues. CDR3 DNA sequence: TGCAGTGGGGGGGCCGAGCAGTACTTC. Protein sequence: CSGGAEQYF.

About this clone: In this CDR3 the conserved last residue, phenylalanine or tryptophan, is missing, so a read error is likely. It is unclear where the CDR3 begins or ends on the DNA, so no DNA is shown, and the CDR3 is as TCRdb lists it. This chain uses TRBV27 with TRBJ2-7. Counting both end residues, the CDR3 totals 13 amino acids. Per the germline V gene, CDR1 is MNHEY and CDR2 is SMNVEV (reference sequence). CDR3 loop: CASSPTLQQEVRL.

This clone was observed a single time. The genes are TRBV6-1 and TRBJ2-7; 7 positions agree with TRBD1. The germline V gene encodes CDR1 MNHNS and CDR2 SASEGT. This CDR3 region has 14 residues. V lost 7 bases to trimming and J lost 3 bases; unmatched junction nucleotides: 9. CDR3 loop: CASKRGDSLYEQYF. The CDR3 DNA is TGTGCCAGCAAACGAGGGGACAGCCTCTACGAGCAGTACTTC.

V usage is TRBV13 and J usage is TRBJ1-2; D uncertain. Germline CDR1 reads PRHDT; CDR2 reads FYEKMQ (reference sequence). With 3 bases removed from V and 4 bases from J, the gap between germline ends came to 12 bases. The CDR3 spans 14 residues. Here the CDR3 DNA reads TGTGCCAGCAGCTTGACTGACCGGGGCTATGGCTACACCTTC. This translates into CASSLTDRGYGYTF.

In its sample, this clone was seen a few times. DNA for the CDR3: TGTGCCAGCAGCTCCAGCTCCTACGAGCAGTACTTC. Encoded protein: CASSSSSYEQYF. This rearrangement joins TRBV6-1 to TRBJ2-7; D is unresolved. From germline, CDR1 is MNHNS and CDR2 SASEGT. V lost 6 bases to trimming and J lost 0 bases, with 6 bases between them. The CDR3 runs to 12 residues.

The chain uses TRBV6-5 and TRBJ2-7; D unresolved. V was trimmed by 5 bases and J by 4 bases, leaving 6 bases between them. The CDR3 length is 11 residues. CDR1 and CDR2 from the germline V gene are MNHEY and SVGAGI. CDR3 loop: CASSLTYEQYF. The CDR3 DNA reads TGTGCCAGCAGTCTGACGTACGAGCAGTACTTC.

The rearrangement uses TRBV5-1 and TRBJ1-1; 8 bases are a match to TRBD1. The CDR3 extends over 14 amino acids. Losses at the gene ends were 3 bases for V and 1 base for J; bases not matched to a gene: 2. The germline gives CDR1 SGHRS, CDR2 YFSETQ. In DNA, the CDR3 is TGCGCCAGCAGCTACAGGGGGACGAACACTGAAGCTTTCTTT. It specifies CASSYRGTNTEAFF.

V and J are TRBV4-1 and TRBJ1-1; weak D call: TRBD1 (5 bases). Between the trimmed V and J ends, which lost 3 bases and 2 bases, there was a span of 13 bases. This CDR3 spans 15 amino acids. Germline V gives CDR1 MGHRA, CDR2 YSYEKL. CDR3 bases: TGCGCCAGCAGCCACCCCGGGGCGATAAACACTGAAGCTTTCTTT. Translated: CASSHPGAINTEAFF.

The chain joins TRBV28 to TRBJ2-7; 8 bases line up with TRBD1. Germline lookup yields CDR1 MDHEN and CDR2 SYDVKM. The CDR3 is 15 amino acids. V was clipped by 4 bases and J by 2 bases; unmatched bases: 7. CDR3 bases: TGTGCCAGCAGTTGGCCGGGACAGGCCACCTACGAGCAGTACTTC. Translated, it gives CASSWPGQATYEQYF.

The CDR3 sequence: CASRSRGGGEETQYF. In DNA form, the CDR3 reads TGTGCCAGCAGATCCCGCGGCGGGGGGGAAGAGACCCAGTACTTC. This rearrangement joins TRBV5-5 to TRBJ2-5, with TRBD2 matching over 9 bases. In germline, CDR1 is SGHKS, CDR2 YYEKEE (reference sequence). CDR3 length: 15 residues. Trimming took 5 bases from V and 3 from J; bases not matched to a gene: 8.